Below, 25 T cell receptor beta chains from the same sample are listed, as sequenced in a study of T cell responses to AZD1222 COVID-19 vaccine. Produced via immunoSEQ multiplex PCR; TCRdb's table is partial and in-frame only. The table lists roughly 80,000 clones, 92% of them singletons. Sequenced material: peripheral blood, taken on day 0 of AZD1222 vaccination. Receptors were obtained from an adult in good health.

This clone has only one observation. The genes are TRBV27 and TRBJ2-1; D gene unclear. V lost 3 bases to trimming and J lost 8 bases, with 11 bases between them. Germline CDR1 reads MNHEY; CDR2 reads SMNVEV (reference sequence). The CDR3 runs to 13 residues. Written as DNA, the CDR3 is TGTGCCAGCAGTTTCGGATGGGTCGATGAGCAGTTCTTC. The encoded protein is CASSFGWVDEQFF.

The chain joins TRBV5-4 to TRBJ2-5, with a possible D match to TRBD2 (6 bases). This CDR3 comprises 15 residues. V was pared by 4 bases and J by 2 bases, with 15 bases between. The germline CDR1 and CDR2 sequences are SGHNT and YYREEE (reference sequence). The CDR3 coding sequence is TGTGCCAGCAGCCGACCGGGGGAACTACAAGAGACCCAGTACTTC. Its translation is CASSRPGELQETQYF.

The sample holds one count of this clone. The chain recombines TRBV7-3 with TRBJ2-2; D not resolved. The CDR3 has 16 amino acids. The germline V gene has CDR1 SGHTA and CDR2 FQGTGA. V was clipped by 2 bases and J by 1 base, with 11 bases between them. The CDR3 here is CASSLGPRLNTGELFF. In DNA form, the CDR3 reads TGTGCCAGCAGCTTAGGCCCCAGATTGAACACCGGGGAGCTGTTTTTT.

J is TRBJ2-7 and V is TRBV7-2, with a possible D match to TRBD2 (7 bases). V was clipped by 5 bases and J by 4 bases, with 15 bases between them. The CDR3 extends over 14 amino acids. Germline values: CDR1 SGHTA, CDR2 FQGNSA. The CDR3 DNA reads TGTGCCAGCAGCGAGAGCGGGACAATATACGAGCAGTACTTC. Protein: CASSESGTIYEQYF.

This chain connects TRBV19 to TRBJ1-5; a possible D gene is TRBD1 (6 bases). The CDR3 runs to 16 residues. Trimming took 0 bases from V and 5 from J, leaving 14 bases between them. Germline V gene lookup returns CDR1 LNHDA and CDR2 SQIVND (reference sequence). The CDR3, as DNA: TGTGCCAGTAGTATAGAGTCCGGGGGCGAGGATCAGCCCCAGCATTTT. Amino acid sequence: CASSIESGGEDQPQHF.

The genes are TRBV29-1 and TRBJ2-7; 11 bases match TRBD2. The CDR3 sequence is 14 residues long. Germline CDR1 and CDR2: SQVTM and ANQGSEA. The V segment lost 5 bases and the J segment 0 bases; nucleotides outside the gene matches: 3. CDR3 nucleotides: TGCAGCGTTTCTAGCGGGAGGTTCTCCTACGAGCAGTACTTC. Translated, it gives CSVSSGRFSYEQYF.

This chain links TRBV28 with TRBJ1-5, with D unclear. Germline V gene lookup returns CDR1 MDHEN and CDR2 SYDVKM. The V gene lost 6 bases and the J gene lost 2 bases, with 14 bases spanning the gap. CDR3 length: 15 residues. The CDR3 spells CASRRAFSGNQPQHF. The CDR3, as DNA: TGTGCCAGCAGGCGGGCCTTTTCTGGCAATCAGCCCCAGCATTTT.

The chain is built from TRBV11-3 and TRBJ2-2; no definite D call. Germline-derived CDR1 and CDR2 are SGHNT and YENEEA. The CDR3 covers 14 residues. V was shortened by 3 bases and J by 1 base, with 6 bases between the two germline ends. The CDR3 region is CASSFGLNTGELFF. CDR3 bases: TGTGCCAGCAGCTTCGGGCTGAACACCGGGGAGCTGTTTTTT.

This clone showed up just once. The rearrangement uses TRBV25-1 and TRBJ2-5, with a possible D match to TRBD1 (6 bases). This CDR3 has 13 residues. The germline CDR1 and CDR2 sequences are MGHDK and SYGVNS. The germline V and J ends were trimmed by 7 bases and 2 bases, with 11 bases remaining between them. CDR3 residues: CASTRTVQETQYF. In DNA, the CDR3 is TGTGCCAGCACCAGGACAGTTCAAGAGACCCAGTACTTC.

The count of this clone is one. V and J are TRBV11-2 and TRBJ1-2, with D possibly matching TRBD1 (6 bases). V lost 0 bases, J lost 5 bases, and 10 bases lay in between. This CDR3 has 14 residues. Germline V gene lookup returns CDR1 SGHAT and CDR2 FQNNGV. Written as DNA, the CDR3 is TGTGCCAGCAGCTTAGATCAGGGGACATATGGCTACACCTTC. It specifies CASSLDQGTYGYTF. The entire variable domain, with the rest obtained from reference TRBV11-2 and TRBJ1-2, is as follows: EAGVAQSPRYKIIEKRQSVAFWCNPISGHATLYWYQQILGQGPKLLIQFQNNGVVDDSQLPKDRFSAERLKGVDSTLKIQPAKLEDSAVYLCASSLDQGTYGYTFGSGTRLTVV.

This clone has a single count. The chain is built from TRBV19 and TRBJ1-2; D is unclear. The V gene's germline CDR1 is LNHDA and CDR2 SQIVND (reference sequence). V was shortened by 3 bases and J by 0 bases, with 11 bases between the two germline ends. There are 15 residues in the CDR3. CDR3: CASSISGTSNYGYTF. Written as DNA, the CDR3 is TGTGCCAGTAGTATCTCCGGAACATCTAACTATGGCTACACCTTC.

The V gene is TRBV24-1, the J gene TRBJ2-1, with D unclear. Trimming stripped 3 bases from V and 4 bases from J, with 9 bases between. This CDR3 spans 14 amino acids. The germline V gene has CDR1 KGHDR and CDR2 SFDVKD. DNA of the CDR3: TGTGCCACCAGTGATCCGAATAGGTACAATGAGCAGTTCTTC. Amino acid sequence: CATSDPNRYNEQFF.

The chain has TRBV15 and TRBJ2-5; 8 bases match TRBD2. There are 15 residues in the CDR3. CDR1 and CDR2 from the germline V gene are LNHNV and YYDKDF (reference sequence). V trimming: 2 bases; J trimming: 3 bases; junction bases outside the gene matches: 5. The CDR3 loop is CATSRTLGGEETQYF. DNA of the CDR3: TGTGCCACCAGCAGAACCCTCGGGGGGGAAGAGACCCAGTACTTC.

This clone was detected only a few times. The rearrangement uses TRBV28 and TRBJ1-1; no reliable D call. V was clipped by 1 base and J by 0 bases, with 3 bases between them. Germline lookup yields CDR1 MDHEN and CDR2 SYDVKM. The CDR3 contains 13 residues. The CDR3 region has the DNA TGTGCCAGCAGTTTATACCTGAACACTGAAGCTTTCTTT. It is translated as CASSLYLNTEAFF. Full variable domain (outside the CDR3, taken from reference TRBV28 and TRBJ1-1): DVKVTQSSRYLVKRTGEKVFLECVQDMDHENMFWYRQDPGLGLRLIYFSYDVKMKEKGDIPEGYSVSREKKERFSLILESASTNQTSMYLCASSLYLNTEAFFGQGTRLTVV.

The chain couples TRBV6-5 to TRBJ1-5; D not certain. V lost 4 bases and J lost 4, with 14 bases in between. The CDR3 loop spans 15 amino acids. The V gene's germline CDR1 is MNHEY and CDR2 SVGAGI. The DNA for the CDR3 is TGTGCCAGCAGTTCCCCGCGGGTACCAAATCAGCCCCAGCATTTT. Its protein product is CASSSPRVPNQPQHF.

The table lists this clone with a count of one. This chain joins TRBV11-2 and TRBJ2-7, with D unclear. V lost 5 bases, J lost 0 bases, and 5 bases lay in between. The germline V gene has CDR1 SGHAT and CDR2 FQNNGV. The CDR3 covers 12 residues. The DNA for the CDR3 is TGTGCCAGCAGCGCTGCCTCCTACGAGCAGTACTTC. Residues: CASSAASYEQYF. The full variable domain, with the rest looked up from reference TRBV11-2 and TRBJ2-7, is EAGVAQSPRYKIIEKRQSVAFWCNPISGHATLYWYQQILGQGPKLLIQFQNNGVVDDSQLPKDRFSAERLKGVDSTLKIQPAKLEDSAVYLCASSAASYEQYFGPGTRLTVT.

The rearrangement joins TRBV7-3 to TRBJ1-1; D is unresolved. Looked up from germline, CDR1 is SGHTA and CDR2 is FQGTGA. Between the trimmed V and J ends, which lost 6 bases and 3 bases, there was a span of 11 bases. The CDR3 consists of 13 residues. Written as DNA, the CDR3 is TGTGCCAGCAGTCCAGGAGGGTACACTGAAGCTTTCTTT. Protein sequence: CASSPGGYTEAFF.

The V gene is TRBV28, the J gene TRBJ2-1; D is perhaps TRBD1 or TRBD2 (5 bases each). CDR1 MDHEN and CDR2 SYDVKM come from the germline V gene. V shed 5 bases and J shed 5 bases, with 10 bases lying between them. The CDR3 contains 13 residues. In DNA form, the CDR3 reads TGTGCCAGCAGTAGGGACGGAGACAATGAGCAGTTCTTC. Encoded protein: CASSRDGDNEQFF. Using reference TRBV28 and TRBJ2-1 for the parts outside the CDR3, the full variable domain is DVKVTQSSRYLVKRTGEKVFLECVQDMDHENMFWYRQDPGLGLRLIYFSYDVKMKEKGDIPEGYSVSREKKERFSLILESASTNQTSMYLCASSRDGDNEQFFGPGTRLTVL.

The chain uses TRBV6-5 and TRBJ1-2; D uncertain. The V end lost 6 bases, the J end lost 8 bases, and 22 bases lay between the germline ends. Per germline, CDR1 MNHEY and CDR2 SVGAGI. The CDR3 is 15 residues long. CDR3 region: CASSRRFSDPGGYTF. CDR3 nucleotide sequence: TGTGCCAGCAGCCGAAGATTTAGTGACCCGGGAGGCTACACCTTC.

This sequence joins TRBV27 and TRBJ2-7; D might be TRBD1 (5 bases). V gave up 4 bases and J gave up 6 bases, with 13 bases separating them. The CDR3 is 13 amino acids. Germline CDR1 and CDR2: MNHEY and SMNVEV (reference sequence). The DNA for the CDR3 is TGTGCCAGCAGTTCCAGGGAAGGAAGCGAGCAGTACTTC. Its translation is CASSSREGSEQYF.

With respect to this clone: Other DNA sequences in this sample translate to the same CDR3. This chain connects TRBV9 to TRBJ2-5; 12 bases are shared with TRBD2. The germline gives CDR1 SGDLS, CDR2 YYNGEE. The CDR3 runs to 15 residues. Trimming removed 3 bases from V and 2 bases from J; junction bases left unmatched: 2. CDR3 coding DNA: TGTGCCAGCAGCGGCCTAGCGGGAGGGCAAGAGACCCAGTACTTC. This encodes CASSGLAGGQETQYF.

The J gene is TRBJ2-3, the V gene TRBV5-1, with 12 positions matching TRBD2. Germline V gene sequence: CDR1 SGHRS, CDR2 YFSETQ. V was pared by 0 bases and J by 2 bases, with 7 bases of the junction left unmatched. The CDR3 spans 18 residues. CDR3 in amino acids: CASSLVLAGGPDTDTQYF. The CDR3 DNA sequence: TGCGCCAGCAGCTTGGTGCTAGCGGGAGGGCCGGACACAGATACGCAGTATTTT.

This chain links TRBV3-1 (or the pseudogene TRBV3-2) with TRBJ2-1, with TRBD2 as a possible D gene (6 bases). This CDR3 region has 13 residues. Deletions cut 0 bases from V and 9 bases from J, with 9 bases between. Germline assignment: CDR1 LGHDT and CDR2 YNNKEL (reference sequence). CDR3 residues: CASSQDLGGEQFF. The CDR3 DNA is TGTGCCAGCAGCCAAGATTTGGGGGGTGAGCAGTTCTTC.

This sequence joins TRBV7-8 and TRBJ2-3, with TRBD2 matching over 11 bases. After removal of 4 bases from V and 5 bases from J, the junction contained 11 bases not matched to a gene. CDR3 length equals 17 residues. The germline V gene has CDR1 SGHVS and CDR2 FQNEAQ. The DNA of the CDR3 is TGTGCCAGCAGCTGCCTCGGAGCTAGCGGGAGGATAGATACGCAGTATTTT. Amino acid sequence: CASSCLGASGRIDTQYF.

This chain joins TRBV19 and TRBJ2-1; weak D call: TRBD2 (6 bases). Germline V lookup: CDR1 LNHDA, CDR2 SQIVND (reference sequence). V lost 5 bases, J lost 5 bases, and 13 bases lay in between. CDR3 size: 14 residues. CDR3 sequence (DNA): TGTGCCAGTAGTCAAGGGACTGTTGACAATGAGCAGTTCTTC. Amino acid sequence: CASSQGTVDNEQFF.